This entry describes one T cell receptor beta chain. The antigen is unknown. This sample is drawn from a study of cytomegalovirus exposure and HLA in healthy donors. Study-wide findings and caveats: More than 15,000 TCR beta sequences were associated with HLA alleles at 0.05 false discovery rate in a later analysis. Association of a missense DCLRE1C variant with TCR beta V- and J-gene trimming was reported in a later analysis.

The PCR employed 60 Vbeta primers together with 13 Jbeta primers. Assay: immunoSEQ multiplex PCR; the TCRdb copy retains only in-frame clones and omits some. This sample has 150,000 to 200,000 clones, with 87% found just once. The germline V gene has CDR1 GTSNPN and CDR2 SVGIG (reference sequence). There are 13 residues in the CDR3. V dropped 3 bases and J dropped 3 bases, with 11 bases sitting between them. The TCR originated in a girl in the first two years of life in good health and CMV-seronegative. What was sequenced was PBMCs. The chain is built from TRBV30 and TRBJ1-2; no clear D. The CDR3 DNA follows: TGTGCCTGGAGCCAAACAGCTTACTATGGCTACACCTTC. Translating gives CAWSQTAYYGYTF.